The clone carrying this TCR beta chain was seen a handful of times. This CDR3 region has 15 residues. The V gene's germline CDR1 is ENHRY and CDR2 SYGVKD. The V segment lost 0 bases and the J segment 7 bases; nucleotides outside the gene matches: 8. This entry is derived from a study of beta chain features in type 1 diabetes. The study reverse transcribed the entire isolated RNA, so it sequenced expressed TCRB transcripts. Some clones are missing from TCRdb's copy, which holds only in-frame ones; the method was immunoSEQ multiplex PCR. The table includes nearly 350,000 clones, 6.5% to 10% detected once.

The clonotype comes from a woman younger than 30 in good health. The chain is built from TRBV10-3 and TRBJ2-7; 8 bases agree with TRBD1. The sequenced sample consisted of central memory CD4+ T cells from blood. The CDR3 DNA reads TGTGCCATCAGTGAGTCCAACAGGGGGGAAGAAGAGCAGTACTTC. Its protein product is CAISESNRGEEEQYF.